The 9 T cell receptor beta chains below all came from one sample that was sequenced in a study of blood T cell repertoires in COVID-19. Data came from immunoSEQ multiplex PCR; TCRdb stores just in-frame clones and leaves some out. The table includes 60,000 to 85,000 clones, approximately 80% detected once. Sequenced sample: peripheral blood. The source of these receptors is a human donor in a cohort sampled during active COVID-19.

On this clone itself: The same CDR3 is also encoded by other DNA sequences in this sample. The chain combines TRBV18 with TRBJ2-5; possible D gene TRBD2, 6 bases. With 6 bases removed from V and 2 bases from J, the gap between germline ends came to 10 bases. This CDR3 is built from 13 residues. CDR1 is KGHSH, CDR2 LQKENI, per germline. This CDR3 is CASSPGLQETQYF. For the CDR3, the DNA is TGTGCCAGCTCCCCGGGACTGCAAGAGACCCAGTACTTC.

V gene TRBV5-1 combines with J gene TRBJ1-2; D is undetermined. In germline, CDR1 is SGHRS, CDR2 YFSETQ. The CDR3 is 15 residues long. The germline V and J ends were trimmed by 1 base and 6 bases, with 16 bases remaining between them. CDR3 residues: CASSLSGNRADGYTF. The CDR3 region has the DNA TGCGCCAGCAGCTTGTCCGGGAATCGGGCTGATGGCTACACCTTC.

The rearrangement uses TRBV7-9 and TRBJ1-1, with D uncertain. The CDR3 is 13 amino acids. Trimming took off 1 base at V and 7 bases at J, with 10 bases between the two ends. CDR1 and CDR2 (germline): SEHNR, FQNEAQ (reference sequence). Written as DNA, the CDR3 is TGTGCCAGCAGCTTAGAAGATTCCGGTGAAGCTTTCTTT. Translated, it gives CASSLEDSGEAFF.

This chain links TRBV7-6 with TRBJ2-2; 9 bases agree with TRBD2. V lost 5 bases and J lost 2; bases outside the gene matches: 6. CDR1 is SGHVS, CDR2 FNYEAQ, per germline. The CDR3 is 16 residues long. The CDR3 coding sequence is TGTGCCAGCAGCCTCTCTAGCGGGGTCAACACCGGGGAGCTGTTTTTT. Translated, it gives CASSLSSGVNTGELFF.

The rearrangement joins TRBV10-2 to TRBJ2-7, with 14 bases that match TRBD2. This CDR3 contains 19 residues. The germline V gene encodes CDR1 WSHSY and CDR2 SAAADI. V lost 3 bases, J lost 0 bases, and 10 bases stayed unmatched. Here the CDR3 reads CASSDLGLAGGGSSYEQYF. DNA of the CDR3: TGCGCCAGCAGTGACCTCGGACTAGCGGGGGGCGGAAGCTCCTACGAGCAGTACTTC.

This clone was seen once. The rearrangement links TRBV30 to TRBJ2-7; 7 nucleotides agree with TRBD1. J was trimmed by 2 bases and V by 3 bases; bases with no gene match: 1. Germline CDR1 GTSNPN, CDR2 SVGIG (reference sequence). The CDR3 covers 12 residues. CDR3 sequence: CAWSDRAYEQYF. CDR3 DNA sequence: TGTGCCTGGAGCGACAGGGCCTACGAGCAGTACTTC.

This clone has only a few counts. The same CDR3 also results from other DNA sequences found in this sample. The gene calls are TRBV11-2 and TRBJ2-5; 11 nucleotides agree with TRBD2. Per germline, CDR1 SGHAT and CDR2 FQNNGV. The CDR3 sequence is 15 residues long. V lost 4 bases to trimming and J lost 5 bases; unmatched junction nucleotides: 6. CDR3 sequence: CASSSLAGGKETQYF. In DNA, the CDR3 is TGTGCCAGCAGCTCCCTAGCGGGAGGAAAGGAGACCCAGTACTTC.

The genes are TRBV21-1 and TRBJ2-1; TRBD2, the table's D call, was not compared with the DNA. TRBV21-1 is a recognized pseudogene. This CDR3 comprises 14 residues. Here the CDR3 DNA reads TGTGCCAGCAGCAAACGTCGAGTCTACAATGAGCAGTTCTTC. Amino acids: CASSKRRVYNEQFF.

This clone has ten or more counts. J is TRBJ2-2 and V is TRBV9; 8 bases match TRBD2. Germline assignment: CDR1 SGDLS and CDR2 YYNGEE. The CDR3 has 15 residues. V shed 4 bases, J shed 6 bases, and the junction held 8 bases outside the gene matches. The CDR3 protein is CASSNRPGGAGELFF. CDR3 coding DNA: TGTGCCAGCAGCAACCGACCCGGGGGGGCCGGGGAGCTGTTTTTT. The complete variable domain, with remaining parts taken from reference TRBV9 and TRBJ2-2, reads DSGVTQTPKHLITATGQRVTLRCSPRSGDLSVYWYQQSLDQGLQFLIQYYNGEERAKGNILERFSAQQFPDLHSELNLSSLELGDSALYFCASSNRPGGAGELFFGEGSRLTVL.